This TCR beta chain was sequenced in a study of beta chain features in type 1 diabetes. Germline CDR1 is MGHDK and CDR2 is SYGVNS. V was cut by 2 bases and J by 0 bases, with 1 base left in between. The CDR3 covers 13 residues. General observations from the study: VDJ junctions sequenced from type 1 diabetes patients showed fewer insertions and more deletions. TCRB CDR3s from Type 1 diabetes patients were moderately but significantly shorter in all four CD4+ subsets.

Expressed TCRB transcripts were sequenced because the entire RNA isolate underwent reverse transcription. Profiled with immunoSEQ multiplex PCR; TCRdb holds only in-frame clones, not every one. The data show a few hundred thousand clones, 16% seen once. Points on this clone: Antigen unknown.

This TCR derives from a young man with type 1 diabetes. Sample: naive CD4+ T cells from blood. The gene calls are TRBV25-1 and TRBJ2-2; D is uncertain. For the CDR3, the DNA is TGTGCCAGCAGTGAAACGAACACCGGGGAGCTGTTTTTT. It encodes CASSETNTGELFF.